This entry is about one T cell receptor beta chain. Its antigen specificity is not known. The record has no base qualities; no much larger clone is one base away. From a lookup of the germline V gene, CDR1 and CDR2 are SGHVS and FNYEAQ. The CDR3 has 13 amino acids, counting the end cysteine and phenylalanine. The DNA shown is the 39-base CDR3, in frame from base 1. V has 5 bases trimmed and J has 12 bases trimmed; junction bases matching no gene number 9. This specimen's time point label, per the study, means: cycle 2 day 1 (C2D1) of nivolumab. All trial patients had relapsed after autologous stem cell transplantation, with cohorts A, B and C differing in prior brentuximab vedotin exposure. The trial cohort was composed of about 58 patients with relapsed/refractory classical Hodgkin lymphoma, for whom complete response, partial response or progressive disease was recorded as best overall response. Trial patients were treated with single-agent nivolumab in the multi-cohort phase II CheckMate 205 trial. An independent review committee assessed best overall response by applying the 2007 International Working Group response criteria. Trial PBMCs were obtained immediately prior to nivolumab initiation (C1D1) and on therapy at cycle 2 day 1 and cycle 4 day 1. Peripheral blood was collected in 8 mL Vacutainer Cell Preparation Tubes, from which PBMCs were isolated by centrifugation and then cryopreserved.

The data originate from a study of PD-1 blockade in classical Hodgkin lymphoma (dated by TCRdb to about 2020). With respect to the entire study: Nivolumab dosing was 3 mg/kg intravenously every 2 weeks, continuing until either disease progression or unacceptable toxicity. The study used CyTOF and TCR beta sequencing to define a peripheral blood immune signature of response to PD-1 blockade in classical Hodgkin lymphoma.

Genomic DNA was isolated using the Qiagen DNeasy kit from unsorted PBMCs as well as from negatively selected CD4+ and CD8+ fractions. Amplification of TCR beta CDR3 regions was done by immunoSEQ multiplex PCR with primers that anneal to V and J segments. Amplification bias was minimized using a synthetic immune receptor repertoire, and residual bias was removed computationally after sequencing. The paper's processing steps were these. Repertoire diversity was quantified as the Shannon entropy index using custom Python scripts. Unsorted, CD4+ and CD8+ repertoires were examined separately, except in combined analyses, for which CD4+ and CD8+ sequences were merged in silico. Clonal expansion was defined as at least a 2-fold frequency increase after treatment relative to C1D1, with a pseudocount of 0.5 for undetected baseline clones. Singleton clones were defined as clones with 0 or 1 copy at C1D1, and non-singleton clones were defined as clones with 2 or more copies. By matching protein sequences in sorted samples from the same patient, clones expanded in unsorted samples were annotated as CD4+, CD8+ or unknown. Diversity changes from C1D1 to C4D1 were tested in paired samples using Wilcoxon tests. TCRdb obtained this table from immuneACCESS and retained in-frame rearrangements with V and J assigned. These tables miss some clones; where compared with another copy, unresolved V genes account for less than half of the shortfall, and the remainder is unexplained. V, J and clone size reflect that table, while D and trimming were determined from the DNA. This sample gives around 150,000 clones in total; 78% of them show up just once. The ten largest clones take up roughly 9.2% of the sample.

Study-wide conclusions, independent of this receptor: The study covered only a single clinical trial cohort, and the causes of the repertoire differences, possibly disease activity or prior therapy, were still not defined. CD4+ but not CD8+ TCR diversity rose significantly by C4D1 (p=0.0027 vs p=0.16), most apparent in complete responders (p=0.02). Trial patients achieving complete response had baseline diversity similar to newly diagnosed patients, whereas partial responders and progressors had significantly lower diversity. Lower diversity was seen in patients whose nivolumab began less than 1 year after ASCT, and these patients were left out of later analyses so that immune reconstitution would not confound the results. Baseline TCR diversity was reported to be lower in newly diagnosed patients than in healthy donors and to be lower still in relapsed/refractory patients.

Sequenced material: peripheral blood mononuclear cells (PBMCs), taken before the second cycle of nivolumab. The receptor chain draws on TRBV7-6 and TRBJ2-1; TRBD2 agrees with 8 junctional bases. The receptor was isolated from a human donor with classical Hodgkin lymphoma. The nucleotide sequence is TGTGCCAGCAGCCCCAACGTACGGGGGGGGCAGTTCTTC. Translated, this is CASSPNVRGGQFF.